The 10 T cell receptor beta chains in this list originate from one sample, sequenced in a study of T cell responses to AZD1222 COVID-19 vaccine. Profiled with immunoSEQ multiplex PCR; TCRdb holds only in-frame clones, not every one. The sample yields approximately 100,000 clones, roughly 90% seen once. This material consisted of peripheral blood, taken on day 0 of AZD1222 vaccination. These TCRs come from an adult in good health.

The chain employs TRBV6-5 and TRBJ1-2; D might be TRBD1 (5 bases). Per the germline V gene, CDR1 is MNHEY and CDR2 is SVGAGI. This CDR3 comprises 14 residues. Trimming cost V 2 bases and J 6 bases, with 13 bases left between them. Written as DNA, the CDR3 is TGTGCCAGCAGTTACCAGGGCGTAGTCGATGGCTACACCTTC. As protein: CASSYQGVVDGYTF.

This clone was found once. V gene TRBV5-1 combines with J gene TRBJ1-5; D gene unclear. The CDR3 has 14 residues. With 2 bases removed from V and 7 bases from J, the gap between germline ends came to 13 bases. The V gene's germline CDR1 is SGHRS and CDR2 YFSETQ. CDR3 sequence (DNA): TGCGCCAGCAGCTTCTCTGGCGGGAACCAGCCCCAGCATTTT. It yields the protein CASSFSGGNQPQHF. The full variable domain, its missing parts supplied by reference TRBV5-1 and TRBJ1-5, is KAGVTQTPRYLIKTRGQQVTLSCSPISGHRSVSWYQQTPGQGLQFLFEYFSETQRNKGNFPGRFSGRQFSNSRSEMNVSTLELGDSALYLCASSFSGGNQPQHFGDGTRLSIL.

V and J are TRBV3-1 (or the pseudogene TRBV3-2) and TRBJ2-6, with no clear D. V lost 2 bases and J 0 bases, leaving 11 bases between the germline ends. The length of the CDR3 is 17 residues. CDR1 LGHDT and CDR2 YNNKEL come from the germline V gene (reference sequence). The CDR3 loop is CASSQKFRTSGANVLTF. The CDR3 region has the DNA TGTGCCAGCAGCCAAAAGTTCAGGACCTCTGGGGCCAACGTCCTGACTTTC.

This chain links TRBV2 with TRBJ2-5; D uncertain. Trimming removed 4 bases from V and 5 bases from J, with 17 bases in between. Germline V CDR1 and CDR2: SNHLY, FYNNEI. CDR3 length: 15 amino acids. CDR3 sequence: CASSGGASGRETQYF. Written as DNA, the CDR3 is TGTGCCAGCAGTGGAGGAGCGTCAGGTCGGGAGACCCAGTACTTC. Using reference TRBV2 and TRBJ2-5 for the parts outside the CDR3, the full variable domain is EPEVTQTPSHQVTQMGQEVILRCVPISNHLYFYWYRQILGQKVEFLVSFYNNEISEKSEIFDDQFSVERPDGSNFTLKIRSTKLEDSAMYFCASSGGASGRETQYFGPGTRLLVL.

This chain links TRBV9 with TRBJ1-5; D call uncertain. Germline values: CDR1 SGDLS, CDR2 YYNGEE. This CDR3 is 13 amino acids long. The V gene lost 1 base and the J gene lost 1 base, with 3 bases spanning the gap. The CDR3 protein is CASSVRSNQPQHF. Written as DNA, the CDR3 is TGTGCCAGCAGCGTACGAAGCAATCAGCCCCAGCATTTT.

The V call is TRBV5-5, the J call TRBJ1-2, with 7 bases fitting TRBD1. Germline CDR1 is SGHKS and CDR2 is YYEKEE (reference sequence). V lost 0 bases and J lost 4; bases outside the gene matches: 6. CDR3 length: 15 amino acids. The CDR3 spells CASSLGRGLGYGYTF. Written as DNA, the CDR3 is TGTGCCAGCAGCTTGGGAAGGGGGCTAGGCTATGGCTACACCTTC. The whole variable domain, remainder taken from reference TRBV5-5 and TRBJ1-2, is DAGVTQSPTHLIKTRGQQVTLRCSPISGHKSVSWYQQVLGQGPQFIFQYYEKEERGRGNFPDRFSARQFPNYSSELNVNALLLGDSALYLCASSLGRGLGYGYTFGSGTRLTVV.

The genes are TRBV3-1 (or the pseudogene TRBV3-2) and TRBJ2-7; 9 bases map to TRBD1. The CDR3 has 15 amino acids. Germline V CDR1 and CDR2: LGHDT, YNNKEL (reference sequence). Trimming at V came to 1 base and at J to 2 bases, leaving 3 bases not matched to a gene. The CDR3 here is CASSQAGTGPYEQYF. Here the CDR3 DNA reads TGTGCCAGCAGCCAAGCCGGGACAGGGCCCTACGAGCAGTACTTC.

V is TRBV7-9 and J is TRBJ2-1; the D gene is possibly TRBD2 (6 bases). This CDR3 is built from 13 residues. Germline CDR1 reads SEHNR; CDR2 reads FQNEAQ (reference sequence). The V and J ends lost 1 base and 6 bases respectively, with 7 bases between them. CDR3 region: CASSLVGGNEQFF. CDR3 coding DNA: TGTGCCAGCAGCTTAGTGGGGGGCAATGAGCAGTTCTTC.

The V and J genes are TRBV29-1 and TRBJ2-1, with TRBD2 matching 11 bases. Germline loops: CDR1 SQVTM, CDR2 ANQGSEA. This CDR3 is built from 13 residues. The CDR3 is CTVGLAGGDEQFF. The DNA of the CDR3 is TGCACCGTGGGTCTAGCGGGAGGCGATGAGCAGTTCTTC.

The chain combines TRBV10-1 with TRBJ2-3; tentative D call: TRBD2 (7 bases). With 3 bases removed from V and 4 bases from J, the gap between germline ends came to 11 bases. The CDR3 totals 14 residues. Germline lookup yields CDR1 WNHNN and CDR2 SYGVQD (reference sequence). CDR3: CASSDGGHADTQYF. The CDR3 DNA reads TGCGCCAGCAGTGACGGGGGGCACGCAGATACGCAGTATTTT.